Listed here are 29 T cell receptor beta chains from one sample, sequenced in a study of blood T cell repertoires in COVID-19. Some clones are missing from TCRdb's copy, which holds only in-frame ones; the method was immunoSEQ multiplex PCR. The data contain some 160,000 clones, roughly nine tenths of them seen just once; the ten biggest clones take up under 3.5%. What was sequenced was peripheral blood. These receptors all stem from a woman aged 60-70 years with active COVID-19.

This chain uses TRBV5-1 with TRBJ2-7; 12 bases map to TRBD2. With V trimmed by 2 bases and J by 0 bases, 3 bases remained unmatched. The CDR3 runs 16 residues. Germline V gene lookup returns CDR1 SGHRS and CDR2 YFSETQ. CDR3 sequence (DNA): TGCGCCAGCAGCTTACTGACTAGCGGGAGCTCCTACGAGCAGTACTTC. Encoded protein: CASSLLTSGSSYEQYF.

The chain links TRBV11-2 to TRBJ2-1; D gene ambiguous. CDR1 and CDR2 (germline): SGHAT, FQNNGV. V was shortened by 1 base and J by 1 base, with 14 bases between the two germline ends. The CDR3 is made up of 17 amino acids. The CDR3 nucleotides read TGTGCCAGCAGCTTAGCGTCGGCAGAGACATCCTACAATGAGCAGTTCTTC. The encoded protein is CASSLASAETSYNEQFF.

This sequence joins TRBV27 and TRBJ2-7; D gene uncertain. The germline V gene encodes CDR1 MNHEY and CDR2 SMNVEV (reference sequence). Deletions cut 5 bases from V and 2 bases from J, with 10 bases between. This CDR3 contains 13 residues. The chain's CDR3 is CASSPFGPYEQYF. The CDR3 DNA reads TGTGCCAGCAGTCCATTTGGCCCCTACGAGCAGTACTTC.

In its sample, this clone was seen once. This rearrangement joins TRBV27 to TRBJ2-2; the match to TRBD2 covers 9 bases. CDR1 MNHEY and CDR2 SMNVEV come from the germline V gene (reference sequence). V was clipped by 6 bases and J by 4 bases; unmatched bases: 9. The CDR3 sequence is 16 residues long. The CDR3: CASRVGTSRVTGELFF. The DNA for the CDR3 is TGTGCCAGCAGGGTCGGGACTAGCAGAGTCACCGGGGAGCTGTTTTTT.

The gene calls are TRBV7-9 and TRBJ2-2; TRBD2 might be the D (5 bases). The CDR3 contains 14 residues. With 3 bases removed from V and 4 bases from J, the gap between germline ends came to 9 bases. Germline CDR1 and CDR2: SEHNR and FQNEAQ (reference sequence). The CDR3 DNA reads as TGTGCCAGCAGCTTGTCGAGGGCCACCGGGGAGCTGTTTTTT. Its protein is CASSLSRATGELFF.

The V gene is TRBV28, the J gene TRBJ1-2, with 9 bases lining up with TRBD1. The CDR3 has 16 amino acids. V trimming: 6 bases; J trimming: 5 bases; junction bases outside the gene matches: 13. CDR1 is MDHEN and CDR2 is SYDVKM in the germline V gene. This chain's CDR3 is CASSPAPGQGLYGYTF. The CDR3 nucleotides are TGTGCCAGCAGCCCCGCCCCGGGACAGGGACTGTATGGCTACACCTTC.

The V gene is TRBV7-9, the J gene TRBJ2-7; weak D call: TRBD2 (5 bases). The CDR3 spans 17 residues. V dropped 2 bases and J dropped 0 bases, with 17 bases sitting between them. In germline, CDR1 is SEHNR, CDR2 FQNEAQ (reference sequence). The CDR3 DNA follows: TGTGCCAGCAGCTTAAAGTGGAGGCACCCAAGCTCCTACGAGCAGTACTTC. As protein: CASSLKWRHPSSYEQYF.

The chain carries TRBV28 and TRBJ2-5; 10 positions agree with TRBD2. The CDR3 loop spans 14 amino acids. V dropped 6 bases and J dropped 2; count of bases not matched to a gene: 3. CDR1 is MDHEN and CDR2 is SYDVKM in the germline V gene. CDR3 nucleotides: TGTGCCAGCAGGTGGACTAGCGGACAAGAGACCCAGTACTTC. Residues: CASRWTSGQETQYF.

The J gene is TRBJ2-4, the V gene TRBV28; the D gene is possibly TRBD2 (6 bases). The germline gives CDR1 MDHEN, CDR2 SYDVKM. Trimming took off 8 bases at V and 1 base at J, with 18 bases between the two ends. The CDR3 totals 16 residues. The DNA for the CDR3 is TGTGCCAGCCTTCCCCGGGTGGGGAGGGCCAAAAACATTCAGTACTTC. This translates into CASLPRVGRAKNIQYF.

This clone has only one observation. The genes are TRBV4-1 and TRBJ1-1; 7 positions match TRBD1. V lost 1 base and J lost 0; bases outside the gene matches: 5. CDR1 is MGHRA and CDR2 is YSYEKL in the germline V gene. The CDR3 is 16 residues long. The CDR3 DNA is TGCGCCAGCAGCCAAGGGGGTAGGGGGCTGAACACTGAAGCTTTCTTT. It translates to CASSQGGRGLNTEAFF.

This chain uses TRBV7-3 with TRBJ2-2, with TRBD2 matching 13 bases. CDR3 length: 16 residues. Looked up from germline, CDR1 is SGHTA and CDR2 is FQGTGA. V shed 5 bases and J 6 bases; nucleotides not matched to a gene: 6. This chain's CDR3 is CASSQQGLAGPGELFF. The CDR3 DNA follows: TGTGCCAGCAGCCAACAGGGACTAGCGGGACCCGGGGAGCTGTTTTTT.

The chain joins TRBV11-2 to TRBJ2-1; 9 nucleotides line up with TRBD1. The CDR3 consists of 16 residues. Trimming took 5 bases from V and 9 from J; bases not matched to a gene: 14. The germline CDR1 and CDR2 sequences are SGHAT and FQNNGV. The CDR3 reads CASSGAQGAQKAEQFF. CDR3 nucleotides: TGTGCCAGCAGCGGGGCACAGGGGGCGCAGAAGGCTGAGCAGTTCTTC.

The CDR3 DNA reads TGTGCCAGCAGCCCCTGGGGCGATACTAACTATGGCTACACCTTC. Translated, it gives CASSPWGDTNYGYTF. J is TRBJ1-2 and V is TRBV9; possible D gene TRBD1, 5 bases. The CDR3 extends over 15 amino acids. From germline, CDR1 is SGDLS and CDR2 YYNGEE. Between the trimmed V and J ends, which lost 4 bases and 0 bases, there was a span of 13 bases.

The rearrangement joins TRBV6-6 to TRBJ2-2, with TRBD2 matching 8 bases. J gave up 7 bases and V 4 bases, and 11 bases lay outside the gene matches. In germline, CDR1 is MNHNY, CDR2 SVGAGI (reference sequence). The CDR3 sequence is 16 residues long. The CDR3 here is CASSSEEAGGNGELFF. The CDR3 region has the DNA TGTGCCAGCAGTTCCGAGGAGGCGGGAGGAAACGGGGAGCTGTTTTTT.

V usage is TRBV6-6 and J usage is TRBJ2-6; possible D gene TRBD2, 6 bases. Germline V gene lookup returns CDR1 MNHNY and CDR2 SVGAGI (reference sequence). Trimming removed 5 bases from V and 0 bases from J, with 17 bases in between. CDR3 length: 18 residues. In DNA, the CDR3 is TGTGCCAGCAGTCAGAATAGCGGATTCCGCTCTGGGGCCAACGTCCTGACTTTC. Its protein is CASSQNSGFRSGANVLTF.

CDR3 loop: CASSRGYTGELFF. CDR3 bases: TGTGCCAGCAGCCGGGGATACACCGGGGAGCTGTTTTTT. The chain recombines TRBV11-2 with TRBJ2-2; D may be TRBD2 (5 bases). CDR1 and CDR2 from the germline V gene are SGHAT and FQNNGV. The V end was cut by 5 bases, the J end by 3 bases, with 7 bases between. This CDR3 is 13 amino acids long.

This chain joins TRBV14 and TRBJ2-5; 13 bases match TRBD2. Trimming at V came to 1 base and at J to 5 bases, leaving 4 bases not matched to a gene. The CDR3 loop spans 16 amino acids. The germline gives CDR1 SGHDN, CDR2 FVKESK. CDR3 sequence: CASSQGGLAGRETQYF. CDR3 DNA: TGTGCCAGCAGCCAAGGGGGACTAGCGGGACGGGAGACCCAGTACTTC.

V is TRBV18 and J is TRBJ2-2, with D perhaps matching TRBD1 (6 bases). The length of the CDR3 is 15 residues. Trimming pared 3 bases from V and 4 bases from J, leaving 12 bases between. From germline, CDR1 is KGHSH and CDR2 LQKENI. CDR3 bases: TGTGCCAGCTCACCTTACAGGGACCCCACCGGGGAGCTGTTTTTT. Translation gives CASSPYRDPTGELFF.

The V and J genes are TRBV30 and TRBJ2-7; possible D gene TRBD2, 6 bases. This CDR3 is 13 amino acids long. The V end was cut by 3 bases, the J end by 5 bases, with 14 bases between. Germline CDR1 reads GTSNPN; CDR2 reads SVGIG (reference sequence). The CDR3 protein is CAWSVGGFDEQYF. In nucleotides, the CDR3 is TGTGCCTGGAGCGTCGGGGGTTTCGACGAGCAGTACTTC.

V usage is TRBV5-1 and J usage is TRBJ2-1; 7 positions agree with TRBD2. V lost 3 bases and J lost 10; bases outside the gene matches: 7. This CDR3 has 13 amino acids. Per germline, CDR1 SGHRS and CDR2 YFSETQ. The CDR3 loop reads CASSSSSGQEQFF. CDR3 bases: TGCGCCAGCAGCTCCTCTAGCGGCCAGGAGCAGTTCTTC.

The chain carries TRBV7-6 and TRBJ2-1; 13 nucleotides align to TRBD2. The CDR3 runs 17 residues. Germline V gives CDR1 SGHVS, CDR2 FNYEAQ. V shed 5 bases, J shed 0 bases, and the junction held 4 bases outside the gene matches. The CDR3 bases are TGTGCCAGCAGCCCGACTAGCGGGAGGCACTCCTACAATGAGCAGTTCTTC. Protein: CASSPTSGRHSYNEQFF.

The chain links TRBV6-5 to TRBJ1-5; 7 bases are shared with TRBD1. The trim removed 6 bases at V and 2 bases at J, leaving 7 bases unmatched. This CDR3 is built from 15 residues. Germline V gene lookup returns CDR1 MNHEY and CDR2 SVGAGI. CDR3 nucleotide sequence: TGTGCCAGCAGCGGACAGGTGGGGGGCAATCAGCCCCAGCATTTT. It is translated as CASSGQVGGNQPQHF.

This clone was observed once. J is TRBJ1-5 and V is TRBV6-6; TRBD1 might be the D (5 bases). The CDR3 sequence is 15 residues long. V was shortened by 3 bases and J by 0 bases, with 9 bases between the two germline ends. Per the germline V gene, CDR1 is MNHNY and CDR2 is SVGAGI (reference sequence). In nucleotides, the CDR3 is TGTGCCAGCAGTTATCGGGGGTATAGCAATCAGCCCCAGCATTTT. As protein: CASSYRGYSNQPQHF.

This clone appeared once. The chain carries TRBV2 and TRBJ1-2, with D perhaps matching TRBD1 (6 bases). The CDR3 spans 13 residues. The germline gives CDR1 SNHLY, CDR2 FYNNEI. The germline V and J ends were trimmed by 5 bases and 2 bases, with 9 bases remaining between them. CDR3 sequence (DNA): TGTGCCAGCAGTACCGGACAGAACTATGGCTACACCTTC. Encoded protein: CASSTGQNYGYTF.

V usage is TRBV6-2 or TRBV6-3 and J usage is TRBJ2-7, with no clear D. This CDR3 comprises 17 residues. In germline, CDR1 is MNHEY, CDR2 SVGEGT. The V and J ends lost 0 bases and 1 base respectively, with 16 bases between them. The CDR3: CASSYSNWQYRSYEQYF. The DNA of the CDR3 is TGTGCCAGCAGTTACTCGAATTGGCAGTACCGATCCTACGAGCAGTACTTC.

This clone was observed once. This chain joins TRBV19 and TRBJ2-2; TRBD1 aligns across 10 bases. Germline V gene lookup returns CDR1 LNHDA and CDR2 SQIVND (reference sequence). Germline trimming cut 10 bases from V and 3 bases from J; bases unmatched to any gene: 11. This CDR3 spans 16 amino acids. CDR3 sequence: CATHTGTGDHTGELFF. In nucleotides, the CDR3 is TGTGCCACTCACACCGGGACAGGGGACCACACCGGGGAGCTGTTTTTT. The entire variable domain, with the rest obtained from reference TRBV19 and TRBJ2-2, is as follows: DGGITQSPKYLFRKEGQNVTLSCEQNLNHDAMYWYRQDPGQGLRLIYYSQIVNDFQKGDIAEGYSVSREKKESFPLTVTSAQKNPTAFYLCATHTGTGDHTGELFFGEGSRLTVL.

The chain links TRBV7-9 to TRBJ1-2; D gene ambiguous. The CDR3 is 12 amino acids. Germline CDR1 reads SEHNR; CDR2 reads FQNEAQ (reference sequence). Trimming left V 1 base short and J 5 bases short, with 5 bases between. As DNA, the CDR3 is TGTGCCAGCAGCTTAGTGGAGTATGGCTACACCTTC. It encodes CASSLVEYGYTF.

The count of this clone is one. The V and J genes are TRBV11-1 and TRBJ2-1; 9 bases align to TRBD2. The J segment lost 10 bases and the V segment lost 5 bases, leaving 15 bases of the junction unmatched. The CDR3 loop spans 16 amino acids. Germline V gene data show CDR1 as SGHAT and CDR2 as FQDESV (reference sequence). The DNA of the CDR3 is TGTGCCAGCAGCCCCGTAGCGGCTAGCGGGGTTGAGGAGCAGTTCTTC. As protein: CASSPVAASGVEEQFF.

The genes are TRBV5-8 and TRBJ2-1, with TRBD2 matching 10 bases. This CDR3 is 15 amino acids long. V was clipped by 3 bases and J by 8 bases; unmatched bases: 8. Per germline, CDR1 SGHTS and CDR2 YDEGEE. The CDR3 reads CASSSLAGVHHEQFF. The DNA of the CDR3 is TGTGCCAGCAGCTCGCTAGCGGGAGTTCACCATGAGCAGTTCTTC.